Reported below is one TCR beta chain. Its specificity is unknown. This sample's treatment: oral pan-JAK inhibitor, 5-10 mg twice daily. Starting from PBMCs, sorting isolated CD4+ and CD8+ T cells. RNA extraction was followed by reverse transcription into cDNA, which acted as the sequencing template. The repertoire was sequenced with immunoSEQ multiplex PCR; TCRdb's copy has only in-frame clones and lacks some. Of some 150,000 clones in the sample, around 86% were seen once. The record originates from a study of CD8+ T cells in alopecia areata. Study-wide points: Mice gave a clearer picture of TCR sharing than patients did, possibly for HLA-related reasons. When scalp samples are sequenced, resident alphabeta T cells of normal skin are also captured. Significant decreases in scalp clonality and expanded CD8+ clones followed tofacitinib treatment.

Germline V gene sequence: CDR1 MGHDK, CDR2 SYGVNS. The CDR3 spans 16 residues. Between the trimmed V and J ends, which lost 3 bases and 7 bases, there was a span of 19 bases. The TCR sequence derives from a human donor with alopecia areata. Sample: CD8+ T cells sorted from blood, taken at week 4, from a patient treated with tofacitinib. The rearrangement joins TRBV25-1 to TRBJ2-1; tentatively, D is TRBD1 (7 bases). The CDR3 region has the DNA TGTGCCAGCAGTGATGTTCAGGGGGGTACTGGAAATGAGCAGTTCTTC. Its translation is CASSDVQGGTGNEQFF.